These 25 T cell receptor beta chains were all obtained from the same sample, sequenced in a study of T cell repertoires in cytomegalovirus infection. For these receptors, no antigen is known. One entry per CDR3 protein, called by TCRdb with MiXCR from the reads. The sample includes about 900,000 distinct CDR3 sequences, approximately 31% of them seen just once. Sequenced here: cultured CD8+ T cells from PBMCs, sampled from culture after CMV antigen stimulation. The receptors were gathered from a human donor in good health (CMV status not recorded). Some clones in this sample may be carry-over from other donors' samples.

V usage is TRBV2 and J usage is TRBJ2-7, with TRBD1 as a possible D gene (5 bases). CDR3 length: 14 residues. V was shortened by 7 bases and J by 2 bases, with 15 bases between the two germline ends. Germline-derived CDR1 and CDR2 are SNHLY and FYNNEI. The CDR3 DNA follows: TGTGCCAGCAATCTCCGGACATCCACCTACGAGCAGTACTTC. It translates to CASNLRTSTYEQYF.

The table lists this clonotype with a few counts. The rearrangement links TRBV25-1 to TRBJ2-1; D possibly corresponds to TRBD2 (5 bases). CDR3 size: 16 residues. V was pared by 2 bases and J by 0 bases, with 11 bases between. Germline V gene sequence: CDR1 MGHDK, CDR2 SYGVNS. The CDR3 region has the DNA TGTGCCAGCAGTGAAATCACGGGGATCTCCTACAATGAGCAGTTCTTC. Residues: CASSEITGISYNEQFF.

The chain joins TRBV6-1 to TRBJ1-5; no clear D. The germline V gene has CDR1 MNHNS and CDR2 SASEGT. The CDR3 extends over 14 amino acids. Trimming took 4 bases from V and 1 from J, leaving 8 bases between them. CDR3 protein: CASSVIASNQPQHF. The CDR3 DNA sequence: TGTGCCAGCAGTGTAATTGCGAGCAATCAGCCCCAGCATTTT.

This clonotype occurred once. The CDR3 does not close with the conserved phenylalanine or tryptophan, likely indicating a read error. V gene TRBV12-3 or TRBV12-4 combines with J gene TRBJ2-5; 7 positions agree with TRBD2. The CDR3 is 16 residues long. The J segment lost 2 bases and the V segment lost 6 bases, leaving 12 bases of the junction unmatched. The DNA for the CDR3 is TGTGCCAGCAGCCCCGGGGAGCGGGGAAGACAAGAGACCCAGTACCTC. Its protein is CASSPGERGRQETQYL.

The chain carries TRBV28 and TRBJ2-7; possible D gene TRBD1, 5 bases. The CDR3 has 14 amino acids. Deletions cut 2 bases from V and 5 bases from J, with 13 bases between. Germline lookup yields CDR1 MDHEN and CDR2 SYDVKM. The CDR3 here is CASSLRGRWDEQYV. CDR3 DNA sequence: TGTGCCAGCAGTTTAAGGGGCCGATGGGACGAGCAGTACGTC.

DNA of the CDR3: TGCGCCAGCACGCTCGCACCAGGGGGCGGCTCCTACAATGAGCAGTTCTTC. Its protein product is CASTLAPGGGSYNEQFF. This rearrangement joins TRBV5-1 to TRBJ2-1; 8 bases are shared with TRBD1. The CDR3 is made up of 17 amino acids. CDR1 and CDR2 from the germline V gene are SGHRS and YFSETQ. V lost 6 bases to trimming and J lost 0 bases; unmatched junction nucleotides: 11. The full variable domain, in which reference TRBV5-1 and TRBJ2-1 provide the parts outside the CDR3, is KAGVTQTPRYLIKTRGQQVTLSCSPISGHRSVSWYQQTPGQGLQFLFEYFSETQRNKGNFPGRFSGRQFSNSRSEMNVSTLELGDSALYLCASTLAPGGGSYNEQFFGPGTRLTVL.

The V and J genes are TRBV11-3 and TRBJ2-1; 9 bases fit TRBD2. Germline CDR1 and CDR2: SGHNT and YENEEA. The CDR3 extends over 18 amino acids. J gave up 1 base and V 3 bases, and 10 bases lay outside the gene matches. The CDR3: CASSLGLAGMSSYNEQFF. In nucleotides, the CDR3 is TGTGCCAGCAGCTTGGGGCTAGCGGGGATGTCTTCCTACAATGAGCAGTTCTTC.

This clonotype showed up just a few times. V gene TRBV7-3 combines with J gene TRBJ1-1, with D perhaps TRBD1 (5 bases). This CDR3 is 17 amino acids long. Trimming pared 1 base from V and 1 base from J, leaving 16 bases between. Germline assignment: CDR1 SGHTA and CDR2 FQGTGA. The CDR3 is CASSLIRGPGRNTEAFF. As DNA, the CDR3 is TGTGCCAGCAGCTTAATTAGGGGCCCAGGGAGGAACACTGAAGCTTTCTTT.

The chain has TRBV2 and TRBJ1-1, with 8 bases aligning to TRBD1. The V gene end was trimmed by 6 bases and the J gene end by 11 bases; junction bases not matched to a gene: 8. Germline V gene sequence: CDR1 SNHLY, CDR2 FYNNEI. This CDR3 spans 12 amino acids. The CDR3 here is CASRIQGVDAFF. The CDR3 bases are TGTGCCAGCAGGATACAGGGGGTGGATGCTTTCTTT.

Many counts were recorded for this clonotype. The chain joins TRBV7-2 to TRBJ1-1; TRBD1 agrees at 9 bases. The V and J ends lost 3 bases and 8 bases, in that order; junction bases with no gene match: 7. From germline, CDR1 is SGHTA and CDR2 FQGNSA. There are 14 residues in the CDR3. The CDR3 is CASSFWDRVGEAFF. The CDR3 nucleotides read TGTGCCAGCAGCTTTTGGGACAGGGTGGGAGAAGCTTTCTTT.

This clonotype was counted ten times or more. The CDR3, as DNA: TGTGCCAGCAGCGACAGTCATAACACCGGGGAGCTGTTTTTT. It specifies CASSDSHNTGELFF. The rearrangement joins TRBV7-8 to TRBJ2-2, with D tentatively TRBD1 (5 bases). This CDR3 has 14 amino acids. Germline CDR1 SGHVS, CDR2 FQNEAQ. V lost 5 bases and J 2 bases, leaving 9 bases between the germline ends. Drawing the rest from reference TRBV7-8 and TRBJ2-2, the complete variable domain is GAGVSQSPRYKVAKRGQDVALRCDPISGHVSLFWYQQALGQGPEFLTYFQNEAQLDKSGLPSDRFFAERPEGSVSTLKIQRTQQEDSAVYLCASSDSHNTGELFFGEGSRLTVL.

V and J are TRBV6-1 and TRBJ2-7, with no clear D. This CDR3 has 11 residues. V was pared by 8 bases and J by 3 bases, with 8 bases between. Germline V gene sequence: CDR1 MNHNS, CDR2 SASEGT. The CDR3 loop is CASGEDYEQYF. The CDR3 nucleotides read TGTGCCAGCGGAGAGGACTACGAGCAGTACTTC.

V gene TRBV7-6 combines with J gene TRBJ1-1; D is possibly TRBD1 (6 bases). CDR3 length equals 20 residues. Germline loops: CDR1 SGHVS, CDR2 FNYEAQ. V lost 10 bases to trimming and J lost 4 bases, with 37 bases between them. CDR3 region: CAILSGVLGKLYAAGTEAFF. The DNA of the CDR3 is TGTGCCATCCTTTCAGGGGTCTTGGGGAAGCTTTATGCGGCTGGCACTGAAGCTTTCTTT. Using reference TRBV7-6 and TRBJ1-1 for the parts outside the CDR3, the full variable domain is GAGVSQSPRYKVTKRGQDVALRCDPISGHVSLYWYRQALGQGPEFLTYFNYEAQQDKSGLPNDRFSAERPEGSISTLTIQRTEQRDSAMYRCAILSGVLGKLYAAGTEAFFGQGTRLTVV.

This clonotype appeared many times. The chain has TRBV12-3 or TRBV12-4 and TRBJ2-1; 8 bases match TRBD2. The CDR3 consists of 15 residues. Germline trimming cut 6 bases from V and 4 bases from J; bases unmatched to any gene: 8. CDR3 sequence (DNA): TGTGCCAGCAGCCCTACTAGCGGCCGTTACAATGAGCAGTTCTTC. The encoded protein is CASSPTSGRYNEQFF.

The V and J genes are TRBV6-6 and TRBJ2-5, with 7 bases lining up with TRBD1. The CDR3 is 15 amino acids. With 5 bases clipped from V and 4 bases from J, the junction kept 10 bases outside the gene matches. The germline V gene encodes CDR1 MNHNY and CDR2 SVGAGI (reference sequence). The CDR3 sequence: CASSDRQGPPETQYF. In nucleotides, the CDR3 is TGTGCCAGCAGTGATCGACAGGGACCCCCAGAGACCCAGTACTTC.

The table lists this clonotype with a few counts. The rearrangement uses TRBV7-9 and TRBJ2-5; 9 bases fit TRBD2. Trimming removed 4 bases from V and 9 bases from J; junction bases left unmatched: 9. Germline V gene data show CDR1 as SEHNR and CDR2 as FQNEAQ (reference sequence). CDR3 length: 14 residues. The CDR3 DNA reads as TGTGCCAGCAGCTCATCTAGCGGGGCCAGGGCCCAGTACTTC. Its translation is CASSSSSGARAQYF.

Many counts were recorded for this clonotype. The chain joins TRBV7-6 to TRBJ2-3, with 7 nucleotides matching TRBD2. The CDR3 consists of 17 residues. The germline CDR1 and CDR2 sequences are SGHVS and FNYEAQ. The V gene end was trimmed by 1 base and the J gene end by 2 bases; junction bases not matched to a gene: 9. The CDR3 here is CASSLVGGGPATDTQYF. The CDR3 DNA reads TGTGCCAGCAGCTTAGTGGGGGGGGGACCCGCCACAGATACGCAGTATTTT.

V usage is TRBV19 and J usage is TRBJ1-1; possibly TRBD1 for D (6 bases). This CDR3 has 14 amino acids. The germline CDR1 and CDR2 sequences are LNHDA and SQIVND (reference sequence). V lost 7 bases, J lost 4 bases, and 16 bases lay in between. The CDR3 nucleotides read TGTGCCAGTACTTCCAATCCGGGGGCCACTGAAGCTTTCTTT. It translates to CASTSNPGATEAFF.

This clonotype was found a few times. The V call is TRBV4-3, the J call TRBJ2-1; D not certain. The V gene lost 4 bases and the J gene lost 5 bases, with 18 bases spanning the gap. CDR3 length: 16 residues. Germline CDR1 and CDR2: LGHNA and YSLEER. The CDR3 sequence: CASSPSGFVGNNEQFF. CDR3 coding DNA: TGCGCCAGCAGCCCATCCGGCTTCGTAGGAAACAATGAGCAGTTCTTC.

This clonotype has only a few counts. This sequence joins TRBV7-9 and TRBJ1-4; 7 bases map to TRBD1. The CDR3 loop spans 16 amino acids. Unmatched junction bases numbered 9, after V lost 5 bases and J lost 3 bases. Germline loops: CDR1 SEHNR, CDR2 FQNEAQ (reference sequence). The DNA for the CDR3 is TGTGCCAGCAGCAACCTGGGGGGGACAGCTAATGAAAAACTGTTTTTT. Protein: CASSNLGGTANEKLFF.

This rearrangement joins TRBV3-1 to TRBJ2-3; D gene unclear. Trimming left V 3 bases short and J 0 bases short, with 16 bases between. The CDR3 has 17 residues. Germline lookup yields CDR1 LGHDT and CDR2 YNNKEL (reference sequence). The CDR3 DNA sequence: TGTGCCAGCAGCCATTCATTTCTCGGGCCTAGCACAGATACGCAGTATTTT. This codes for CASSHSFLGPSTDTQYF.

This clonotype was detected a few times. V is TRBV7-9 and J is TRBJ2-1, with a tentative D call TRBD1 (5 bases). The ends were cut back, 7 bases at V and 10 bases at J, with 17 bases in the middle. Germline CDR1 is SEHNR and CDR2 is FQNEAQ (reference sequence). The CDR3 runs 13 residues. The CDR3 spells CASTLGAPKEQFF. The CDR3 DNA is TGTGCCAGCACTCTAGGGGCCCCTAAAGAGCAGTTCTTC.

This chain joins TRBV7-6 and TRBJ2-2, with 9 bases aligning to TRBD2. Germline V gene data show CDR1 as SGHVS and CDR2 as FNYEAQ. CDR3 length: 17 amino acids. Unmatched junction bases numbered 11, after V lost 6 bases and J lost 3 bases. The CDR3 nucleotides are TGTGCCAGCAGGACCGGGGTAGCGGGGGCGGACACCGGGGAGCTGTTTTTT. Translation: CASRTGVAGADTGELFF. The whole variable domain, filled in from reference TRBV7-6 and TRBJ2-2, reads GAGVSQSPRYKVTKRGQDVALRCDPISGHVSLYWYRQALGQGPEFLTYFNYEAQQDKSGLPNDRFSAERPEGSISTLTIQRTEQRDSAMYRCASRTGVAGADTGELFFGEGSRLTVL.

The chain joins TRBV9 to TRBJ2-1; either TRBD1 or TRBD2 may fit D (5 bases each). This CDR3 region has 16 residues. V lost 0 bases and J 6 bases, leaving 16 bases between the germline ends. Germline V lookup: CDR1 SGDLS, CDR2 YYNGEE. The CDR3, as DNA: TGTGCCAGCAGCGTAGCAGCCTCCCCCGGGACCAATGAGCAGTTCTTC. It yields the protein CASSVAASPGTNEQFF. The variable domain in full, with the rest retrieved from reference TRBV9 and TRBJ2-1, is DSGVTQTPKHLITATGQRVTLRCSPRSGDLSVYWYQQSLDQGLQFLIQYYNGEERAKGNILERFSAQQFPDLHSELNLSSLELGDSALYFCASSVAASPGTNEQFFGPGTRLTVL.

This clonotype came up a few times. The chain joins TRBV28 to TRBJ2-7; 8 bases line up with TRBD1. From germline, CDR1 is MDHEN and CDR2 SYDVKM. V lost 10 bases to trimming and J lost 7 bases; unmatched junction nucleotides: 9. The CDR3 is made up of 12 amino acids. CDR3 in amino acids: CATLDRGREQYV. In nucleotides, the CDR3 is TGTGCCACCCTAGACAGGGGACGAGAGCAGTACGTC.